This T cell receptor (beta chain) appears in the sequencing data of a study of shared clonotypes between healthy human individuals. Study conclusions and caveats: Large depth notwithstanding, sorted-subset sequencing proved incomplete by rarefaction. Shared clonotypes across all four donors exceeded non-shared ones in generation probability. Several donors showed sharing of about 5.5% of naive CD4 clonotypes.

Per the germline V gene, CDR1 is SGHTS and CDR2 is YDEGEE. The CDR3 has 17 residues. V lost 3 bases and J lost 5; bases outside the gene matches: 9. The assay was immunoSEQ multiplex PCR, and TCRdb's table has in-frame clones only and misses some. This repertoire shows 2 million to 2.5 million clones, 85% to 95% found once; its top ten account for more than 0.1%. In the case of this clone: Its matching antigen is unknown.

The sequenced sample consisted of naive CD4+ T cells sorted from blood. Noted subset: CD45RA+ positively selected. This chain connects TRBV5-8 to TRBJ2-5; 14 positions agree with TRBD2. The sequence came from a man between 18 and 35 years old in good health. CDR3 DNA: TGTGCCAGCAGCTGGACGACTAGCGGGGGGGCCGGCGAGACCCAGTACTTC. It is translated as CASSWTTSGGAGETQYF.